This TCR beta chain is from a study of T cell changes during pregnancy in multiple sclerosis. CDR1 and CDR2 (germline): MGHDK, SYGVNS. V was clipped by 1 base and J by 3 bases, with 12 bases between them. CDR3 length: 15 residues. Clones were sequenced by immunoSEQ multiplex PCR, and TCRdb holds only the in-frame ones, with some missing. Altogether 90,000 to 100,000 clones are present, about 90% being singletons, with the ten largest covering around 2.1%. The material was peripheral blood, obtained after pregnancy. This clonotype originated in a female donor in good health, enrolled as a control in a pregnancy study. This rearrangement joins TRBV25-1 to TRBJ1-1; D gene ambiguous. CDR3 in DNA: TGTGCCAGCAGTGAATCCCGGGGAACGTACACTGAAGCTTTCTTT. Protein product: CASSESRGTYTEAFF.